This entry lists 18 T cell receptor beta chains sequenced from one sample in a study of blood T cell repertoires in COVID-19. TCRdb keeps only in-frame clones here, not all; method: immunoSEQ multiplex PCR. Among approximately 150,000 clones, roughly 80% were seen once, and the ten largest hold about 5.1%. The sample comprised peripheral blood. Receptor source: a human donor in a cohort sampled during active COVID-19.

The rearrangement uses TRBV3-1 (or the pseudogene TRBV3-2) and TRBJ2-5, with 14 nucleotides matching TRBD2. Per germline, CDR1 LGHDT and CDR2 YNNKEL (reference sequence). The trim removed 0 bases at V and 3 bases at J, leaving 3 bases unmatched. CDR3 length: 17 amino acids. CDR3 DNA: TGTGCCAGCAGCCAAGACCTGGGACTAGCGGGAGAAGAGACCCAGTACTTC. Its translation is CASSQDLGLAGEETQYF.

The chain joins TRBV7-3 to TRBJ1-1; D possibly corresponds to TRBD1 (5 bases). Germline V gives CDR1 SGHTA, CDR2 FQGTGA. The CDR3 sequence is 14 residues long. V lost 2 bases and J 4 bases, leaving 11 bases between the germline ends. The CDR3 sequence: CASSLGVGGTEAFF. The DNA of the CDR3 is TGTGCCAGCAGCTTAGGCGTGGGGGGCACTGAAGCTTTCTTT.

The CDR3 bases are TGTGCCAGCAGTCTACCTCGACAGCCCCAGCATTTT. It specifies CASSLPRQPQHF. The chain links TRBV28 to TRBJ1-5, with D unresolved. Germline CDR1 and CDR2: MDHEN and SYDVKM. Trimming took 5 bases from V and 7 from J, leaving 9 bases between them. The CDR3 consists of 12 residues.

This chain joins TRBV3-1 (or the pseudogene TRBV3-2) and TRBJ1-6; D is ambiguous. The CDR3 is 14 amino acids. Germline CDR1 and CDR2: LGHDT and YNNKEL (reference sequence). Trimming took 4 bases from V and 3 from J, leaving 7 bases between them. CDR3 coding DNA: TGTGCCAGCAGCCCCGTTTACTATAATTCACCCCTCCACTTT. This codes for CASSPVYYNSPLHF.

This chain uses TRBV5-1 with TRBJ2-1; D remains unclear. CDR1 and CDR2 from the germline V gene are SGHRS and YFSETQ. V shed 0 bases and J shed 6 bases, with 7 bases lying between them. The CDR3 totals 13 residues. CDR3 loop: CASSLGAANEQFF. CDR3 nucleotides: TGCGCCAGCAGCTTGGGGGCAGCCAATGAGCAGTTCTTC.

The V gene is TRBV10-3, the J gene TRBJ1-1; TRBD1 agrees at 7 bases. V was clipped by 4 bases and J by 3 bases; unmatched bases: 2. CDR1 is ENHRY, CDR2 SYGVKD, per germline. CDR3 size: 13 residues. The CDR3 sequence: CAISGDSYTEAFF. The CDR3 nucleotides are TGTGCCATCAGTGGGGACAGCTACACTGAAGCTTTCTTT.

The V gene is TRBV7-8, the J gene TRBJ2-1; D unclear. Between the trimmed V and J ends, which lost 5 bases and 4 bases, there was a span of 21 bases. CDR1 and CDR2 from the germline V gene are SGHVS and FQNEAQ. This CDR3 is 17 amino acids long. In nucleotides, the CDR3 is TGTGCCAGCAGCCCTAGGTCCCTCGTGAGCTATTACAATGAGCAGTTCTTC. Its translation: CASSPRSLVSYYNEQFF.

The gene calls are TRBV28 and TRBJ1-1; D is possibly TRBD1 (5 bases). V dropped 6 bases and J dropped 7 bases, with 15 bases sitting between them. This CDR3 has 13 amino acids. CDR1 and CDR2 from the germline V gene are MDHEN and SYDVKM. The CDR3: CASSGTSRGEAFF. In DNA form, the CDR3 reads TGTGCCAGCAGCGGGACTTCCCGCGGTGAAGCTTTCTTT.

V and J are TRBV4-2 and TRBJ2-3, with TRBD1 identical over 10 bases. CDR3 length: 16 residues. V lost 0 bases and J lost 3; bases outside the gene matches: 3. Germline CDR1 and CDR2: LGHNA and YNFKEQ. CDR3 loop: CASSQETGGETDTQYF. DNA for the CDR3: TGTGCCAGCAGCCAAGAGACAGGGGGCGAGACAGATACGCAGTATTTT.

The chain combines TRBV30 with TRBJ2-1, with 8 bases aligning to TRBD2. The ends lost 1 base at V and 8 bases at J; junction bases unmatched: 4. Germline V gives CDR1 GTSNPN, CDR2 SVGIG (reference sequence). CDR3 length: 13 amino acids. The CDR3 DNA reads TGTGCCTGGAGTGGCGGGACTAGGGATGAGCAGTTCTTC. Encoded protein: CAWSGGTRDEQFF.

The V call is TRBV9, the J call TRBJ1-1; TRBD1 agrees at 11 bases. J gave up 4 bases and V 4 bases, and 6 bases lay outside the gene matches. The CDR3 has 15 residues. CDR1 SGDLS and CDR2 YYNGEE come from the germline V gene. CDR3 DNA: TGTGCCAGCAGCTCCCCCGGGACAGGGGGCACTGAAGCTTTCTTT. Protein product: CASSSPGTGGTEAFF.

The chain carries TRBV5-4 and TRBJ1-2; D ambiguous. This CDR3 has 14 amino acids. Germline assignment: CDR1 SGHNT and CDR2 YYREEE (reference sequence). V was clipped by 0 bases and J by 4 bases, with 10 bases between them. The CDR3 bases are TGTGCCAGCAGCTTGGTCGGCGGGGTCTATGGCTACACCTTC. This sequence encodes CASSLVGGVYGYTF.

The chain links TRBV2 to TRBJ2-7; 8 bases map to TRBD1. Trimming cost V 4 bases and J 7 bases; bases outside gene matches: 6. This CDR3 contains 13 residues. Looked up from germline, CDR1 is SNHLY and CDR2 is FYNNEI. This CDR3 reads CASSGTGLGEQYF. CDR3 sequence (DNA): TGTGCCAGCAGTGGGACAGGGTTGGGTGAGCAGTACTTC.

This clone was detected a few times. The DNA of the CDR3 is TGTGCCAGCAGTTCTACTAGCGGGGGATTCTACAATGAGCAGTTCTTC. Amino acids: CASSSTSGGFYNEQFF. V is TRBV27 and J is TRBJ2-1, with 11 positions matching TRBD2. The germline gives CDR1 MNHEY, CDR2 SMNVEV (reference sequence). The CDR3 spans 16 residues. V lost 4 bases, J lost 3 bases, and 5 bases stayed unmatched.

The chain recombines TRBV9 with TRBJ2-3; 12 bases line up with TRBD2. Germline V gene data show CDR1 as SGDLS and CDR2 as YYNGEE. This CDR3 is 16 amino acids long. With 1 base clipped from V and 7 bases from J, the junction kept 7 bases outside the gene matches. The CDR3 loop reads CASSVSLAGGPNTQYF. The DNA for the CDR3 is TGTGCCAGCAGCGTATCGCTAGCGGGGGGGCCGAATACGCAGTATTTT.

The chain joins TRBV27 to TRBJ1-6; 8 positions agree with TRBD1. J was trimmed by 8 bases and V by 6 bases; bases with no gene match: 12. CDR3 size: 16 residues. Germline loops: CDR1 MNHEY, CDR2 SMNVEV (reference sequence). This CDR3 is CASRRTGFSMDSPLHF. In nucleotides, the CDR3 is TGTGCCAGCAGGCGGACAGGGTTCAGCATGGATTCACCCCTCCACTTT.

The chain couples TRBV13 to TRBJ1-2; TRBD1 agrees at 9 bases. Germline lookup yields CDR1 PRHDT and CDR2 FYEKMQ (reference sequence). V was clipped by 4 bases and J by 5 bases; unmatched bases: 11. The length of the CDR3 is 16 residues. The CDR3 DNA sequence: TGTGCCAGCAGCTCGTATAAACAGGGGGCTGGGTATGGCTACACCTTC. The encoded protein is CASSSYKQGAGYGYTF.

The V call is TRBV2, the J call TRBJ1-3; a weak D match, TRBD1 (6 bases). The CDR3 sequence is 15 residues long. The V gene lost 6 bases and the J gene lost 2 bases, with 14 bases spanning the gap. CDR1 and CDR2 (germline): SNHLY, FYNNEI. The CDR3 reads CASRKNPGAGNTIYF. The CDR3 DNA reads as TGTGCCAGCAGAAAAAACCCAGGGGCTGGAAACACCATATATTTT.